The rows below give T cell receptor beta chains drawn from one sample of a study of cytomegalovirus exposure and HLA in healthy donors. Repertoires were generated with immunoSEQ multiplex PCR, while TCRdb's copy carries only in-frame clones and drops some. Of 150,000 to 200,000 clones listed, 60% to 80% are singletons. Sequenced sample: PBMCs. These receptor sequences come from a middle-aged man in good health and CMV-seropositive. Both conserved end residues are part of each CDR3. The D gene is left open where the match is weak. Clone size is not always given. Where it is, it says once, few, many or a class for expanded clones.

>TRBV9|.|TRBJ2-7|TRBD1
CASSPGRGTYEQYF
TGTGCCAGCAGCCCCGGCAGGGGGACCTACGAGCAGTACTTC
>TRBV19|.|TRBJ2-7|TRBD2
CASSIDLSGRATYEQYF
TGTGCCAGTAGTATAGATCTGAGCGGGAGGGCCACTTACGAGCAGTACTTC
>TRBV9|once|TRBJ2-3|TRBD1
CASSVAGTGGLDTQYF
TGTGCCAGCAGCGTAGCCGGGACAGGGGGCTTGGATACGCAGTATTTT
>TRBV6-5|.|TRBJ2-1|TRBD1
CASSYSGQDNEQFF
TGTGCCAGCAGTTACTCCGGACAGGACAATGAGCAGTTCTTC
>TRBV16|.|TRBJ1-1|TRBD1
CASSQRQGRTEAFF
TGTGCCAGCAGCCAAAGACAGGGGAGGACTGAAGCTTTCTTT
>TRBV21-1|.|TRBJ2-2|.
CASRREGATGELFF
TGTGCCAGCAGGCGTGAAGGGGCGACCGGGGAGCTGTTTTTT
>TRBV11-3|.|TRBJ2-7|TRBD2
CASSPGTSGGMAGGYEQYF
TGTGCCAGCAGCCCGGGAACTAGCGGGGGGATGGCGGGTGGCTACGAGCAGTACTTC
>TRBV5-1|.|TRBJ2-7|TRBD2
CASSGEGYYEQYF
TGCGCCAGTTCGGGGGAGGGATACTACGAGCAGTACTTC
>TRBV2|once|TRBJ1-2|.
CASSVGVYGYTF
TGTGCCAGCAGTGTAGGAGTCTATGGCTACACCTTC
>TRBV6-1|.|TRBJ1-1|.
CASSVGPNTEAFF
TGTGCCAGCAGTGTCGGTCCGAACACTGAAGCTTTCTTT
>TRBV29-1|.|TRBJ2-1|TRBD2
CSVRSGRDNEQFF
TGCAGCGTGAGGAGCGGGAGAGACAATGAGCAGTTCTTC
>TRBV5-4|.|TRBJ2-7|.
CASSLDQWSSYEQYF
TGTGCCAGCAGCTTGGACCAGTGGAGCTCCTACGAGCAGTACTTC
>TRBV28|.|TRBJ1-3|.
CASSPSGGNSGNTIYF
TGTGCCAGCAGCCCCTCGGGGGGAAACTCTGGAAACACCATATATTTT
>TRBV7-8|few|TRBJ2-3|TRBD1
CASSLAQGAGDTQYF
TGTGCCAGCAGCTTAGCCCAGGGGGCCGGAGATACGCAGTATTTT
>TRBV2|.|TRBJ2-2|TRBD1
CASSPTGAKTGELFF
TGTGCCAGCAGCCCCACAGGGGCTAAAACCGGGGAGCTGTTTTTT
>TRBV7-3|.|TRBJ2-6|.
CASSSLSDTRSGANGLTF
TGTGCCAGCAGCAGCTTATCCGACACCCGCTCTGGGGCCAACGGCCTGACTTTC
>TRBV5-1|.|TRBJ2-2|TRBD2
CASSLSGRVDTGELFF
TGCGCCAGCAGCTTAAGCGGGAGAGTGGACACCGGGGAGCTGTTTTTT
>TRBV28|once|TRBJ2-7|TRBD1
CASSSPSTGGTYEQYF
TGTGCCAGCAGTTCGCCCTCGACAGGGGGGACTTACGAGCAGTACTTC
>TRBV5-1|.|TRBJ1-1|.
CASSSNLAEAFF
TGCGCCAGCAGCTCAAACTTGGCTGAAGCTTTCTTT
>TRBV7-9|.|TRBJ2-3|TRBD2
CASSLPPRLAGVGTDTQYF
TGTGCCAGCAGCCTCCCGCCGCGACTAGCGGGAGTGGGCACAGATACGCAGTATTTT
>TRBV28|few|TRBJ2-6|.
CASSPGGAGANGLTF
TGTGCCAGCAGCCCAGGCGGTGCTGGGGCCAACGGCCTGACTTTC
>TRBV5-1|.|TRBJ2-5|.
CASRVDSPETQYF
TGCGCCAGCAGAGTCGACTCCCCGGAGACCCAGTACTTC
>TRBV2|.|TRBJ2-2|TRBD2
CARAGTSGGGYTGELFF
TGTGCCCGCGCTGGGACTAGCGGGGGGGGGTACACCGGGGAGCTGTTTTTT
>TRBV5-1|.|TRBJ2-6|TRBD1
CASSTGQGPSGANGLTF
TGCGCCAGCAGCACGGGACAGGGTCCCTCTGGGGCCAACGGCCTGACTTTC
>TRBV28|few|TRBJ2-7|TRBD1
CASSVGQGIYEQYF
TGTGCCAGCAGTGTGGGACAGGGAATCTACGAGCAGTACTTC
>TRBV28|.|TRBJ2-2|.
CASSPTSFTGELFF
TGTGCCAGCTCACCGACTAGTTTCACCGGGGAGCTGTTTTTT
>TRBV27|.|TRBJ1-6|.
CASSWGVFSPLHF
TGTGCCAGCAGTTGGGGGGTTTTCTCACCCCTCCACTTT
>TRBV27|few|TRBJ1-5|TRBD1
CASSRGQSSNQPQHF
TGTGCCAGCAGTCGGGGACAGAGTAGCAATCAGCCCCAGCATTTT
>TRBV13|.|TRBJ2-7|TRBD1
CASSSRDRSSYEQYF
TGTGCCAGCAGCTCCCGGGACAGGAGCTCCTACGAGCAGTACTTC
>TRBV5-1|.|TRBJ1-3|.
CASSLETLGGNTIYF
TGCGCCAGCAGCTTGGAGACTCTGGGTGGAAACACCATATATTTT
>TRBV7-2|.|TRBJ2-7|TRBD2
CASSHGLAGSYEQYF
TGTGCCAGCAGCCACGGACTAGCGGGGTCCTACGAGCAGTACTTC
>TRBV28|.|TRBJ2-1|.
CASSLSAGPQFF
TGTGCCAGCAGTTTATCAGCGGGCCCCCAGTTCTTC
>TRBV9|.|TRBJ2-1|.
CASSVEGYYNEQFF
TGTGCCAGCAGCGTGGAGGGCTACTACAATGAGCAGTTCTTC
>TRBV15|.|TRBJ2-1|.
CATSKVGNEQFF
TGTGCCACCTCCAAAGTCGGCAATGAGCAGTTCTTC
>TRBV6-5|.|TRBJ2-1|TRBD1
CASSELDRGKFF
TGTGCCAGCAGTGAGCTAGACAGGGGGAAGTTCTTC
>TRBV5-4|.|TRBJ2-7|TRBD2
CASSLGGLAGGPWEQYF
TGTGCCAGCAGTTTGGGGGGACTAGCGGGAGGGCCGTGGGAGCAGTACTTC
>TRBV7-3|.|TRBJ2-3|.
CASSLESSSDTQYF
TGTGCCAGCAGCTTAGAGAGTAGCTCAGATACGCAGTATTTT
>TRBV15|.|TRBJ2-7|TRBD1
CATSRDRGSREQYF
TGTGCCACCAGCAGAGACAGGGGGTCGAGAGAGCAGTACTTC
>TRBV19|.|TRBJ2-1|TRBD2
CASSRLAGGNEQFF
TGTGCCAGTAGTAGACTAGCGGGAGGCAATGAGCAGTTCTTC
>TRBV19|.|TRBJ1-5|TRBD1
CASSRDRGSPQHF
TGTGCCAGTAGTCGGGACAGGGGATCGCCCCAGCATTTT
>TRBV13|.|TRBJ1-2|.
CASSLAVRKSYGYTF
TGTGCCAGCAGCTTAGCGGTCAGGAAATCGTATGGCTACACCTTC
>TRBV5-1|.|TRBJ2-1|TRBD2
CASSAGLAGGREQFF
TGCGCCAGCAGCGCCGGGTTAGCGGGAGGGCGGGAGCAGTTCTTC
>TRBV11-3|.|TRBJ1-4|.
CASSMGTSTNEKLFF
TGTGCCAGCAGCATGGGGACTTCAACTAATGAAAAACTGTTTTTT
>TRBV9|few|TRBJ2-3|.
CASSVAQGGTDTQYF
TGTGCCAGCAGCGTAGCACAGGGAGGGACAGATACGCAGTATTTT
>TRBV20-1|.|TRBJ1-3|.
CSAARQDTIYF
TGCAGTGCGGCGAGACAGGACACCATATATTTT
>TRBV7-2|.|TRBJ1-1|TRBD1
CASSRDRTLEAFF
TGTGCCAGCAGCCGGGACAGGACACTTGAAGCTTTCTTT
>TRBV27|.|TRBJ2-7|.
CASSPGDFYEQYF
TGTGCCAGCAGTCCGGGGGACTTCTACGAGCAGTACTTC
>TRBV4-1|.|TRBJ1-2|.
CASSQDNFRAGYGYTF
TGCGCCAGCAGCCAAGATAACTTCAGGGCTGGGTATGGCTACACCTTC
>TRBV4-1|.|TRBJ2-7|TRBD1
CASSSTIGTGAHEQYF
TGCGCCAGCAGCTCAACCATCGGGACAGGGGCCCACGAGCAGTACTTC
>TRBV2|.|TRBJ1-2|.
CARYDPRGYGYTF
TGTGCCAGATATGACCCAAGGGGGTATGGCTACACCTTC
>TRBV27|.|TRBJ1-2|TRBD1
CASSRTGGIYGYTF
TGTGCCAGCAGTAGGACAGGGGGCATCTATGGCTACACCTTC
>TRBV6-1|.|TRBJ2-4|TRBD2
CASRIAGGKNIQYF
TGTGCCAGCAGAATAGCGGGAGGGAAAAACATTCAGTACTTC